The text below deals with one TCR beta chain. The antigen is unknown. These data are taken from a study of cytomegalovirus exposure and HLA in healthy donors. Germline CDR1 is LNHDA and CDR2 is SQIVND (reference sequence). J was trimmed by 1 base and V by 3 bases; bases with no gene match: 6. The CDR3 spans 16 residues. PCR employed 60 Vbeta and 13 Jbeta primers. TCRdb's copy holds only in-frame clones and misses some; the assay was immunoSEQ multiplex PCR. The data contain under 200,000 clones, 70% to 80% of them singletons. Study-wide results and limits: TCR beta V- and J-gene trimming was later associated with a missense DCLRE1C variant. Analysis was performed later, and it showed HLA-associated TCR beta chains to be more clonally expanded than equally common others.

The specimen was PBMCs. The chain has TRBV19 and TRBJ2-3, with 8 bases aligning to TRBD2. This TCR derives from a male donor in good health and CMV-seropositive. CDR3 coding DNA: TGTGCCAGTAGTATGGAGCGGGGGACCCGCACAGATACGCAGTATTTT. This encodes CASSMERGTRTDTQYF. Combining the CDR3 with reference TRBV19 and TRBJ2-3 gives the whole variable domain DGGITQSPKYLFRKEGQNVTLSCEQNLNHDAMYWYRQDPGQGLRLIYYSQIVNDFQKGDIAEGYSVSREKKESFPLTVTSAQKNPTAFYLCASSMERGTRTDTQYFGPGTRLTVL.